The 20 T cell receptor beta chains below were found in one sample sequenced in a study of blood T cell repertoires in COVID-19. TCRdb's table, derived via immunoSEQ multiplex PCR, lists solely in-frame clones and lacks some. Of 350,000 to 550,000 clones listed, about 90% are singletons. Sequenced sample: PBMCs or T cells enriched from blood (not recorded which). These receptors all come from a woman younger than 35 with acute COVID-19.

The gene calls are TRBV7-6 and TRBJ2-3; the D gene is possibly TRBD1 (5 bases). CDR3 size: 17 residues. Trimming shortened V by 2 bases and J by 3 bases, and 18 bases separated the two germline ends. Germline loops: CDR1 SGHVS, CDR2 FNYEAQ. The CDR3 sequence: CASSLSGRAAVTDTQYF. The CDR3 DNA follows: TGTGCCAGCAGCTTATCGGGCAGGGCCGCGGTAACAGATACGCAGTATTTT.

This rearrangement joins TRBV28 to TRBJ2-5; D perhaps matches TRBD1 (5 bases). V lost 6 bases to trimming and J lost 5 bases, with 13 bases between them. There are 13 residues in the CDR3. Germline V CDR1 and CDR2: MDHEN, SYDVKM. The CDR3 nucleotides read TGTGCCAGCAGATCTCAGGGTGCCGAGACCCAGTACTTC. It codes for CASRSQGAETQYF.

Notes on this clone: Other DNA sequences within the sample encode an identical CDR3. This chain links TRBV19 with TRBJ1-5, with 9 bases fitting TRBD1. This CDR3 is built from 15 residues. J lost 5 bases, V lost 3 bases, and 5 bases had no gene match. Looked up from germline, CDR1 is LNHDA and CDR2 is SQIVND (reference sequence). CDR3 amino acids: CASSIIRDRDQPQHF. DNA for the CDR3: TGTGCCAGTAGTATCATCCGGGACAGGGATCAGCCCCAGCATTTT.

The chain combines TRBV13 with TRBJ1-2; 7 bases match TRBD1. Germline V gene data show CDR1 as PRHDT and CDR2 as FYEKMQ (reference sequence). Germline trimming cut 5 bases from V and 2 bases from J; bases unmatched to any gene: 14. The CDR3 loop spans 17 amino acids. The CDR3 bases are TGTGCCAGCAGCACCGCCCAGTTTGAGGGGGCGAACTATGGCTACACCTTC. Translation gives CASSTAQFEGANYGYTF.

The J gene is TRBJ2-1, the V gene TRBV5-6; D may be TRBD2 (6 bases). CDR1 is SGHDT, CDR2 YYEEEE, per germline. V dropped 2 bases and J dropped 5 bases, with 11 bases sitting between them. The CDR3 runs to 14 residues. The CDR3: CASSFRDSHNEQFF. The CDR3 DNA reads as TGTGCCAGCAGCTTCCGGGACTCTCACAATGAGCAGTTCTTC.

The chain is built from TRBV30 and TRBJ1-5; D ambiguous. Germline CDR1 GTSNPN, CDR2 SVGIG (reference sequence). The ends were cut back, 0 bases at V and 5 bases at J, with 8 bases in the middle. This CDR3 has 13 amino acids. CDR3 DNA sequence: TGTGCCTGGAGTGTACAGTCCGATCAGCCCCAGCATTTT. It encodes CAWSVQSDQPQHF.

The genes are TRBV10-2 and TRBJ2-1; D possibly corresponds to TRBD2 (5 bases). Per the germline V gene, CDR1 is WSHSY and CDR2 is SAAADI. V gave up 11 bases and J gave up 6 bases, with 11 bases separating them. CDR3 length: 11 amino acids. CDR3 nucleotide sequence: TGCGCCGTTCTACGGGGCAATGAGCAGTTCTTC. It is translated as CAVLRGNEQFF.

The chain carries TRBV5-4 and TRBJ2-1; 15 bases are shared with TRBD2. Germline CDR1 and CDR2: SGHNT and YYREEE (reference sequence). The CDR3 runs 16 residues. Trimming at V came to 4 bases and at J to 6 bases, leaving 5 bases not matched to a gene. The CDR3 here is CASSRGTSGGSNEQFF. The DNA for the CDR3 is TGTGCCAGCAGCCGAGGGACTAGCGGGGGGAGCAATGAGCAGTTCTTC.

CDR3 residues: CASSNGLAGGWETQYF. Here the CDR3 DNA reads TGTGCCAGCAGCAACGGACTAGCGGGAGGATGGGAGACCCAGTACTTC. The chain joins TRBV5-4 to TRBJ2-5; 14 bases map to TRBD2. Germline CDR1 is SGHNT and CDR2 is YYREEE (reference sequence). After removal of 4 bases from V and 5 bases from J, the junction contained 7 bases not matched to a gene. The CDR3 spans 16 residues.

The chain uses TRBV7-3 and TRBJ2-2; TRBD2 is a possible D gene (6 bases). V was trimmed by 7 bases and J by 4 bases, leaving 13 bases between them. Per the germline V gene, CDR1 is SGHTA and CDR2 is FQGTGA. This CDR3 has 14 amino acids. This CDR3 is CASTRGGITGELFF. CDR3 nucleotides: TGTGCCAGCACCCGTGGGGGGATCACCGGGGAGCTGTTTTTT.

CDR3 nucleotides: TGTGCCAGCAGTTATTTGACCGGGAGAGAGCAGTACTTC. It specifies CASSYLTGREQYF. This rearrangement joins TRBV6-2 or TRBV6-3 to TRBJ2-7; tentative D call: TRBD2 (6 bases). The CDR3 consists of 13 residues. Deletions cut 3 bases from V and 7 bases from J, with 13 bases between. CDR1 is MNHEY, CDR2 SVGEGT, per germline.

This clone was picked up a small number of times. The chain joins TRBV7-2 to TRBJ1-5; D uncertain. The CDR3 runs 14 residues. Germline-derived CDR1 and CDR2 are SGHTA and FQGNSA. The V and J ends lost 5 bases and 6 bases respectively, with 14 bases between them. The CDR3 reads CASSPNTYSQPQHF. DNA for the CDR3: TGTGCCAGCAGCCCTAACACGTACAGTCAGCCCCAGCATTTT.

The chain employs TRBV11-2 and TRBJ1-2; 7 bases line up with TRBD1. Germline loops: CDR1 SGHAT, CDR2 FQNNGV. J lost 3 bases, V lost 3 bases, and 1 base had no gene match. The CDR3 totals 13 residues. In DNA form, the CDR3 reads TGTGCCAGCAGCTTCGACAGGGACTATGGCTACACCTTC. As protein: CASSFDRDYGYTF.

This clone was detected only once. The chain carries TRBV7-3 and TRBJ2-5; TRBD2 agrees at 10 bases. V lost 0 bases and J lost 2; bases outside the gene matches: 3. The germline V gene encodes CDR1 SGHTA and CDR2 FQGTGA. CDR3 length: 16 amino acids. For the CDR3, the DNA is TGTGCCAGCAGCTTAACGACACTAGCGGGGCAAGAGACCCAGTACTTC. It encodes CASSLTTLAGQETQYF.

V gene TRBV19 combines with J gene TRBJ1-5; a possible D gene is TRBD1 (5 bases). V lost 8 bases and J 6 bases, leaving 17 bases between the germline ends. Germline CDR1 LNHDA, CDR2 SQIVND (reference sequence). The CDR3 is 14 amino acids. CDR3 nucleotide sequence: TGTGCCAGTGGGGTGGGCAGGGAAGGTCAGCCCCAGCATTTT. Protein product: CASGVGREGQPQHF.

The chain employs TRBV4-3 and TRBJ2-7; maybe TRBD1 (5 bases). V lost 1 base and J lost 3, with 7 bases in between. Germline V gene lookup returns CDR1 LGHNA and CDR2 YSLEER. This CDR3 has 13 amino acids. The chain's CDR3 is CASSQVDSYEQYF. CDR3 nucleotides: TGCGCCAGCAGCCAAGTCGACAGCTACGAGCAGTACTTC.

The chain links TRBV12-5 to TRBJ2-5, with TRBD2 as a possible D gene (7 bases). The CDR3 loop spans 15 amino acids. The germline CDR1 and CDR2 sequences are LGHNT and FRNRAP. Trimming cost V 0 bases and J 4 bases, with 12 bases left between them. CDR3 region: CASGLVTRGGETQYF. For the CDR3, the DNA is TGTGCTAGTGGTTTGGTAACGAGGGGGGGAGAGACCCAGTACTTC.

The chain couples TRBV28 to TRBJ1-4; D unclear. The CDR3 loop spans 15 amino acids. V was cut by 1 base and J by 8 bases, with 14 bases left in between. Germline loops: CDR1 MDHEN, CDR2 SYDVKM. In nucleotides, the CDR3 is TGTGCCAGCAGTTTATTAGCGGGGTCGGGGGAAAAACTGTTTTTT. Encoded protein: CASSLLAGSGEKLFF.

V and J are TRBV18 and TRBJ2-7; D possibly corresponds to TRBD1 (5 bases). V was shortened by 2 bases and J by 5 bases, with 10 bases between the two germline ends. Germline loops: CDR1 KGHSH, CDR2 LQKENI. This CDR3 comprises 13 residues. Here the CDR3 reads CASSPGVGDEQYF. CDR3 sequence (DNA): TGTGCCAGCTCACCAGGGGTAGGGGACGAGCAGTACTTC.

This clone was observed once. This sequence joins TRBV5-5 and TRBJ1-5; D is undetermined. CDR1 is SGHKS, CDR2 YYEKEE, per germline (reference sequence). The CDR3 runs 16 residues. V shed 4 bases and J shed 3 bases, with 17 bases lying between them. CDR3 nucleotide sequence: TGTGCCAGCAGCCCACACTACTTGACGGACAATCAGCCCCAGCATTTT. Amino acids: CASSPHYLTDNQPQHF.